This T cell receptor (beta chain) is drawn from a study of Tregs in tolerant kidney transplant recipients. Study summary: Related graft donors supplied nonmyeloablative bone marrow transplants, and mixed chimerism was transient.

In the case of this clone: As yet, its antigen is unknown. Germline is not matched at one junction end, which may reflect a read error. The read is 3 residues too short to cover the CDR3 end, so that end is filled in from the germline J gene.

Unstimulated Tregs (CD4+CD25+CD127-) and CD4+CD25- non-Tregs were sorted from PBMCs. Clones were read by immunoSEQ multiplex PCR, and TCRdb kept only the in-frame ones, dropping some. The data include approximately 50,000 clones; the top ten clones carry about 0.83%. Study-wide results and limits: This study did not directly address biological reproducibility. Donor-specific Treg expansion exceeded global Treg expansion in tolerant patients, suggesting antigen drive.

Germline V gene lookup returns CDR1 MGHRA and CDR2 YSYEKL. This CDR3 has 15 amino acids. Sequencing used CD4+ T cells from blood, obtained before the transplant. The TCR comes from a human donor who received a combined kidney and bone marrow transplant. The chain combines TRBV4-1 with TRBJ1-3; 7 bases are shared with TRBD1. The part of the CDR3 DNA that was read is TGCGCCAGCAGCCTTATACAGGGGCCTGGACACACC. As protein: CASSLIQGPGHT. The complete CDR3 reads CASSLIQGPGHTIYF.